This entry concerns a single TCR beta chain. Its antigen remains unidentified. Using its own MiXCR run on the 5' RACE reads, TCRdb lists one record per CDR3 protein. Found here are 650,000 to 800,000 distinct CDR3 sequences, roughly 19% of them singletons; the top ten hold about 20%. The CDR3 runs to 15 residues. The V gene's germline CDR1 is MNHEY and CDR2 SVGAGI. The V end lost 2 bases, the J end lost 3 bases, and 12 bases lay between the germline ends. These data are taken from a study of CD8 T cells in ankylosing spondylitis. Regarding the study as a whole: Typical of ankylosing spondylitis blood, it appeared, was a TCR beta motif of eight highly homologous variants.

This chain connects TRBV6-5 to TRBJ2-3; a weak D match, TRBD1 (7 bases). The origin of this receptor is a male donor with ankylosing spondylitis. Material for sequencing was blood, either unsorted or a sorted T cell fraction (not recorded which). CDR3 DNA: TGTGCCAGCAGTTACCGTCAGGGGGGTACAGATACGCAGTATTTT. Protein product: CASSYRQGGTDTQYF.